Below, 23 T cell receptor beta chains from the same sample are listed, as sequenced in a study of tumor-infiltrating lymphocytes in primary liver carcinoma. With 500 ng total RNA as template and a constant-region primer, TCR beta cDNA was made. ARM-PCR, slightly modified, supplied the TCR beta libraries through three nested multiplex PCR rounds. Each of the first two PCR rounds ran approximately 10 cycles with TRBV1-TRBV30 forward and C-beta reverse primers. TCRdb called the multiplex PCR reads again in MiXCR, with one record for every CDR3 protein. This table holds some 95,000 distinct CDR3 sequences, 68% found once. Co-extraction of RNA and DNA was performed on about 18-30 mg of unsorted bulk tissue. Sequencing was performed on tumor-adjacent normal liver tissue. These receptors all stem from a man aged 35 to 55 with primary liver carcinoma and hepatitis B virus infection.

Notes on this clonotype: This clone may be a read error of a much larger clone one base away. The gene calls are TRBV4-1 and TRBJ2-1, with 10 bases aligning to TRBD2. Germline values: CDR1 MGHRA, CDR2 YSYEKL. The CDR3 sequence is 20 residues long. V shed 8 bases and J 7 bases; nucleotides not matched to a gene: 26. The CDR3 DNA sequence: TGCGCCAGCGCCCGGTCCTGGGCAGGGGCGATAGGACTAGCGGAAAATGAGCAGTTCTTC. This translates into CASARSWAGAIGLAENEQFF.

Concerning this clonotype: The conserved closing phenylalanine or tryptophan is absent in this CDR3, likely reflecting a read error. CDR3 bases: TGTGCCAGCACCACATTAAGGGGGGGGGAGACCCAGTACTTA. As protein: CASTTLRGGETQYL. The rearrangement uses TRBV6-6 and TRBJ2-5; D is perhaps TRBD2 (7 bases). Trimming removed 7 bases at V and 5 bases at J, with 17 bases between. Germline-derived CDR1 and CDR2 are MNHNY and SVGAGI (reference sequence). CDR3 size: 14 residues.

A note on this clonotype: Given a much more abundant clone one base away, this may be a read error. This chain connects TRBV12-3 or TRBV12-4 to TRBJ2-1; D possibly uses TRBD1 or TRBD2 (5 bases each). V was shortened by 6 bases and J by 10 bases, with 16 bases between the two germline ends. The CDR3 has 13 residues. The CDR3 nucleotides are TGTGCCAGCAGGCGGATAGGGGACCAAGAGCAGTTCTTC. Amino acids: CASRRIGDQEQFF.

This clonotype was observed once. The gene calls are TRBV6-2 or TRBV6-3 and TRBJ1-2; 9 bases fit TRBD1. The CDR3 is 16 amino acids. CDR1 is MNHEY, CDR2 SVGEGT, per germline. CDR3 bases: TGTGTCACCCGGCTCTCACAGACAGGGGGAAACTATGGCTACACCTTC. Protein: CVTRLSQTGGNYGYTF.

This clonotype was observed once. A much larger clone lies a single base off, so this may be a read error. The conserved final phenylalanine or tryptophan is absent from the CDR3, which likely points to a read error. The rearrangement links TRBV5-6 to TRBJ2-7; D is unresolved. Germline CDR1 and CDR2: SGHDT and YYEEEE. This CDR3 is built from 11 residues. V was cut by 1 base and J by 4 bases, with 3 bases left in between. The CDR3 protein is CASSLQYEQYI. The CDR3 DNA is TGTGCCAGCAGCTTGCAGTACGAGCAGTACATC.

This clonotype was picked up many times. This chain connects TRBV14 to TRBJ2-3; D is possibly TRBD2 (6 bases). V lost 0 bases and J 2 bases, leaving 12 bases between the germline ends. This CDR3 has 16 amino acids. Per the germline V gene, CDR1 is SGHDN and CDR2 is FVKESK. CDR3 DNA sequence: TGTGCCAGCAGCCAAGAGGGGACTTCATTCACAGATACGCAGTATTTT. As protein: CASSQEGTSFTDTQYF.

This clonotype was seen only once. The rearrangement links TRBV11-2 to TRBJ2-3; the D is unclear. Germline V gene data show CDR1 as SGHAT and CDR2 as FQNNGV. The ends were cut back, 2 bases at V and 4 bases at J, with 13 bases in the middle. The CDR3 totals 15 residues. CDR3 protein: CASSLSGRNSDTQYF. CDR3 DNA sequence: TGTGCCAGCAGCTTAAGTGGTAGAAACTCAGATACGCAGTATTTT.

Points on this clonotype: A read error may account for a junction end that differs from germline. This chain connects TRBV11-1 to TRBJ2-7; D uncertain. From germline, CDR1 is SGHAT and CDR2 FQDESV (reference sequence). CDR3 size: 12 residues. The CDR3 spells CASSLETMEHYF. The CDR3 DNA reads TGTGCCAGCAGCTTAGAAACGATGGAGCACTACTTC. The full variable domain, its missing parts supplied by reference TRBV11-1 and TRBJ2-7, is EAEVAQSPRYKITEKSQAVAFWCDPISGHATLYWYRQILGQGPELLVQFQDESVVDDSQLPKDRFSAERLKGVDSTLKIQPAELGDSAMYLCASSLETMEHYFGPGTRLTVT.

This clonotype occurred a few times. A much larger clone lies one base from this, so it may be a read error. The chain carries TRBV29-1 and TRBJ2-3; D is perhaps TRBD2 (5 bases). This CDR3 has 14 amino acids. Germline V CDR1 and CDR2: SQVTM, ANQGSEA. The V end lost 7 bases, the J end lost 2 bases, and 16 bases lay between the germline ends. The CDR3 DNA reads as TGCAGCGACATCCTGCGGGCTACCACAGATACGCAGTATTTT. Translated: CSDILRATTDTQYF.

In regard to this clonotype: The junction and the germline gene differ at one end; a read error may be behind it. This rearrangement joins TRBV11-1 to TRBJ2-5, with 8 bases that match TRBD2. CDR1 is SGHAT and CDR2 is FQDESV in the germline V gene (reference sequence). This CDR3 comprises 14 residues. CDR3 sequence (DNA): TGTCCCAGCAGCGCGGGGGGACCTCAATGGACACAGTACTTC. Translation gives CPSSAGGPQWTQYF.

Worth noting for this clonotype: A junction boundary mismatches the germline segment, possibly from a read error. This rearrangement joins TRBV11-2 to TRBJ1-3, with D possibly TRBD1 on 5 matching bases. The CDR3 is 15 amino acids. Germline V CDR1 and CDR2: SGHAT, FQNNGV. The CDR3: CASSLTGNSGNSIYF. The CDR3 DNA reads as TGTGCCAGCAGTCTCACAGGAAACTCTGGAAACTCCATATATTTT. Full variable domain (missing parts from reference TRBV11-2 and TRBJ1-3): EAGVAQSPRYKIIEKRQSVAFWCNPISGHATLYWYQQILGQGPKLLIQFQNNGVVDDSQLPKDRFSAERLKGVDSTLKIQPAKLEDSAVYLCASSLTGNSGNSIYFGEGSWLTVV.

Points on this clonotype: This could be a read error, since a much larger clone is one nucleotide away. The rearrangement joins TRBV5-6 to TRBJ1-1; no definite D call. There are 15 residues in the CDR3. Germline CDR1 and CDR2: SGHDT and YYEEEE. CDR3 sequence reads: CASSASWLMNSEAFF. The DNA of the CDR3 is TGTGCCAGCAGCGCCTCCTGGTTAATGAACTCTGAAGCTTTCTTT.

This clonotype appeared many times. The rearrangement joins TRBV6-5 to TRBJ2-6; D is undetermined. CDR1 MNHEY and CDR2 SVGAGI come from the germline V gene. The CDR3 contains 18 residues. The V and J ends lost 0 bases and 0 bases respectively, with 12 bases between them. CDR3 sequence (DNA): TGTGCCAGCAGTTACTCAGGCAGGATATTCTCTGGGGCCAACGTCCTGACTTTC. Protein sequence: CASSYSGRIFSGANVLTF.

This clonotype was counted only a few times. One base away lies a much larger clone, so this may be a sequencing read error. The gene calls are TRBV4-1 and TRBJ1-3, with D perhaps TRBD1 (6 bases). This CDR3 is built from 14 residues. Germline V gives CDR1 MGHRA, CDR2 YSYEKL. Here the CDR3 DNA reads TGCACCAGCAGCCAGGCTCAGGGGACGAACACCATATATTTT. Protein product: CTSSQAQGTNTIYF.

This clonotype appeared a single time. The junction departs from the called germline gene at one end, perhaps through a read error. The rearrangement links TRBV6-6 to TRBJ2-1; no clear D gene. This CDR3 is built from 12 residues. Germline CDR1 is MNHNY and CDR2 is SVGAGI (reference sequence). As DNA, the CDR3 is TGTGCCAGCAGTTACTCAGTCAATAAGCAGTTCTTC. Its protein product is CASSYSVNKQFF.

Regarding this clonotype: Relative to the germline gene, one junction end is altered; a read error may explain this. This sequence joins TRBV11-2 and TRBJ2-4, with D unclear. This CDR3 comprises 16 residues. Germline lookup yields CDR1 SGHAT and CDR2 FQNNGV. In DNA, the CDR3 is TGTGCCAGCAGCCGCCGCCTTGAATGGGCCAAAAACATTCAGTATTTC. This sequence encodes CASSRRLEWAKNIQYF.

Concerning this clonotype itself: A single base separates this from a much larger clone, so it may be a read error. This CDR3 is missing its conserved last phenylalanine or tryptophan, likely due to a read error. DNA of the CDR3: TGTGCCAGCAGTTTATCAGGCAGCAATCAGCCCCAGCATTTA. Translation gives CASSLSGSNQPQHL. The chain links TRBV12-3 or TRBV12-4 to TRBJ1-5, with D unclear. The CDR3 is made up of 14 amino acids. V was clipped by 2 bases and J by 1 base, with 6 bases between them.

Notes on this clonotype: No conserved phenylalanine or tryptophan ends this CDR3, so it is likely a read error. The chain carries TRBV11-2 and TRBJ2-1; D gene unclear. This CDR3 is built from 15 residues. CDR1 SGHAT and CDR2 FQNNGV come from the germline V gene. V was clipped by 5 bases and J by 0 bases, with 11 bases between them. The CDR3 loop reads CASSQKGNSYNEQFS. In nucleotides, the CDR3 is TGTGCCAGCAGCCAGAAGGGCAACTCCTACAATGAGCAGTTCTCC.

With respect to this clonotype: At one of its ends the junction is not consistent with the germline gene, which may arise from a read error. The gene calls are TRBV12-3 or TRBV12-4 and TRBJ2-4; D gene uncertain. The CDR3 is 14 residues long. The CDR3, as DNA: TGTGCCAACACCCGGGCCCAAGCCAAAAACATTCAGTACTTT. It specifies CANTRAQAKNIQYF.

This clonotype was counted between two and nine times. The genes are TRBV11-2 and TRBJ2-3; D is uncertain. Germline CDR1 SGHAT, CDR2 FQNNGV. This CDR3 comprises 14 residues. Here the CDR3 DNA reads TGTGCTAACGGCTTAGAAAGAGGCACAGATACGCAGTATTTT. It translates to CANGLERGTDTQYF.

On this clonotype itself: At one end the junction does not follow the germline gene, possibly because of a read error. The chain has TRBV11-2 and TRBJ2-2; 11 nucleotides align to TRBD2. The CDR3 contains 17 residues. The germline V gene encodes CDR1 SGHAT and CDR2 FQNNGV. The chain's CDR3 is CASSTRLAGINTRELFF. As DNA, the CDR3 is TGTGCCAGCAGCACCCGACTAGCGGGGATTAACACCCGGGAGCTGTTTTTT. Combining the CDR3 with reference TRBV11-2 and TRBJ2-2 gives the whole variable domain EAGVAQSPRYKIIEKRQSVAFWCNPISGHATLYWYQQILGQGPKLLIQFQNNGVVDDSQLPKDRFSAERLKGVDSTLKIQPAKLEDSAVYLCASSTRLAGINTRELFFGEGSRLTVL.

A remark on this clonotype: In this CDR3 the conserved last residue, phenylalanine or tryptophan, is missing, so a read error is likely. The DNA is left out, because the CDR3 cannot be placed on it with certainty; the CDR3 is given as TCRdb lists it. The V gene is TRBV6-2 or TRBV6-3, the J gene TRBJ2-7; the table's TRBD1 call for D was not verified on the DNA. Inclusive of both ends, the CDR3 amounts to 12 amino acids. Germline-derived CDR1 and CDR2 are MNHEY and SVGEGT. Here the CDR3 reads CASSSPLDEQYY.

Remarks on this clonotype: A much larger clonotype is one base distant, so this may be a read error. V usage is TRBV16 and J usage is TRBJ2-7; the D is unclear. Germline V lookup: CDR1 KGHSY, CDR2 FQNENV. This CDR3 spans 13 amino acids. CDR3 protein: CAISRSLVGEQYF. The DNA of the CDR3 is TGTGCCATCAGCCGATCTCTCGTGGGGGAGCAGTACTTC.